The clone carrying this TCR beta chain has a handful of counts. Its target is unknown. RNA transcripts served as the template for amplifying TCR beta CDR3 regions. A first-round RT-PCR of the TCR CDR3 used the HTBI primer set. TCRdb fed the multiplex PCR reads into MiXCR, producing one record per CDR3 protein. This sample carries some 500,000 distinct CDR3 sequences, about 15% of them seen once, and the ten largest clones take less than 20%. This specimen comes from a study of T cells in Graves' hyperthyroidism and ophthalmopathy. Study findings and constraints: Most thyroid clonotypes that were expanded above 0.001 also turned up in blood.

Stable Graves' hyperthyroidism denoted no ophthalmopathy progression over 18 months. V was trimmed by 3 bases and J by 1 base, leaving 14 bases between them. Germline CDR1 SGHRS, CDR2 YFSETQ. The CDR3 contains 16 residues. The sequenced sample was blood. The clonotype comes from a woman between 18 and 30 years old with Graves' hyperthyroidism. The J gene is TRBJ1-3, the V gene TRBV5-1; D uncertain. CDR3 residues: CASSYSQEKSGNTIYF. The CDR3 DNA is TGCGCCAGCAGCTACTCCCAGGAAAAATCTGGAAACACCATATATTTT. Full variable domain (outside the CDR3, taken from reference TRBV5-1 and TRBJ1-3): KAGVTQTPRYLIKTRGQQVTLSCSPISGHRSVSWYQQTPGQGLQFLFEYFSETQRNKGNFPGRFSGRQFSNSRSEMNVSTLELGDSALYLCASSYSQEKSGNTIYFGEGSWLTVV.